This passage covers 2 T cell receptor beta chains from one sample sequenced in a study of T-cell memory formation after mild COVID-19. One entry per CDR3 protein results from TCRdb running MiXCR on the 5' RACE reads. The table shows about 170,000 distinct CDR3 sequences, with 10% to 15% occurring only once. The source material was PBMCs or a T cell subset sorted from them (not recorded which). The receptor source for this set is a man between 18 and 29 years old who had mild COVID-19 (a few samples of this study predate the infection). Cell type and time point are not known.

The V call is TRBV7-2, the J call TRBJ2-2; D may be TRBD2 (6 bases). V was clipped by 1 base and J by 6 bases, with 18 bases between them. Germline lookup yields CDR1 SGHTA and CDR2 FQGNSA. The CDR3 runs 17 residues. In DNA, the CDR3 is TGTGCCAGCAGCTTAGTACGGTTCCGGGGGAGCTCCGGGGAGCTGTTTTTT. Amino acid sequence: CASSLVRFRGSSGELFF.

This clonotype was observed a few times. The chain carries TRBV5-5 and TRBJ1-5; no firm D call. This CDR3 has 13 amino acids. Trimming cost V 3 bases and J 4 bases, with 8 bases left between them. CDR1 is SGHKS, CDR2 YYEKEE, per germline (reference sequence). The chain's CDR3 is CASSSFGNQPQHF. CDR3 DNA sequence: TGTGCCAGCAGCTCTTTTGGAAATCAGCCCCAGCATTTT.